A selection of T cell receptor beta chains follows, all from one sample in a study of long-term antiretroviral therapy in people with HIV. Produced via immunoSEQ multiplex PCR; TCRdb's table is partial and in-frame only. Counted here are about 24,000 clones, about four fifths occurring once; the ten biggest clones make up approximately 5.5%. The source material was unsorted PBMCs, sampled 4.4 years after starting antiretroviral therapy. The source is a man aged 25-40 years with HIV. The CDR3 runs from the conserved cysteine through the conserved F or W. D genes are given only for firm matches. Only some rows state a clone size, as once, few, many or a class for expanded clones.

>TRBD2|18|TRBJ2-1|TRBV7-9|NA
CASSFYVQRGGRINEQFF
TGTGCCAGCAGCTTTTACGTCCAGCGGGGGGGCCGAATCAATGAGCAGTTCTTC
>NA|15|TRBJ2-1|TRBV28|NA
CASRGRPGTYNEQFF
TGTGCCAGCAGAGGCCGCCCGGGGACCTACAATGAGCAGTTCTTC
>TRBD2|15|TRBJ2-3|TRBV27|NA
CASSLEGGTTDTQYF
TGTGCCAGCAGTTTAGAGGGAGGGACCACAGATACGCAGTATTTT
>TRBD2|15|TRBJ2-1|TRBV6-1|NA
CASSGVSGGMDEQFF
TGTGCCAGCAGTGGGGTTTCGGGGGGGATGGATGAGCAGTTCTTC
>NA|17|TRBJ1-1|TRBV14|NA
CASSPVNSGGIGTEAFF
TGTGCCAGCAGCCCTGTCAATTCCGGAGGGATTGGCACTGAAGCTTTCTTT
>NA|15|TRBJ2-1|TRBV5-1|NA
CASSLNGNSYNEQFF
TGCGCCAGCAGCTTGAACGGGAACTCCTACAATGAGCAGTTCTTC
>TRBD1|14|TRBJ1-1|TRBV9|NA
CASSATGRNTEAFF
TGTGCCAGCAGCGCGACAGGGAGGAACACTGAAGCTTTCTTT
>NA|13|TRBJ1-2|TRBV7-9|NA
CASSLVWNYGYTF
TGTGCCAGCAGCTTAGTATGGAACTATGGCTACACCTTC
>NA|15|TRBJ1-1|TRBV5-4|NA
CASSRKRIMNTEAFF
TGTGCCAGCAGCCGGAAGAGAATCATGAACACTGAAGCTTTCTTT
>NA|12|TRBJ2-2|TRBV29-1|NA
CSVVGDGGELFF
TGCAGCGTTGTAGGGGACGGCGGGGAGCTGTTTTTT
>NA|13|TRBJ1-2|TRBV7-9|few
CASSLDRQDGYTF
TGTGCCAGCAGCCTGGATAGACAGGATGGCTACACCTTC
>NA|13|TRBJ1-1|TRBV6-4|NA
CASSDRGNTEAFF
TGTGCCAGCAGTGACCGGGGTAACACTGAAGCTTTCTTT
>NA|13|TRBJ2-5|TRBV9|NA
CASSDGEQETQYF
TGTGCCAGCAGCGACGGGGAACAAGAGACCCAGTACTTC
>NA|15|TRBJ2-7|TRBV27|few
CASSLSYPSSYEQYF
TGTGCCAGCAGTTTATCGTACCCCAGCTCCTACGAGCAGTACTTC
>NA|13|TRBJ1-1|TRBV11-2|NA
CASSPGTRAEAFF
TGTGCCAGCAGCCCGGGGACGAGGGCTGAAGCTTTCTTT
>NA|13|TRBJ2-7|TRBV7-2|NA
CASSWGSSYEQYF
TGTGCCAGCAGCTGGGGTAGCTCCTACGAGCAGTACTTC
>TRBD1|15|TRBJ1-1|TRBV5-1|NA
CASSLSPGQGEEAFF
TGCGCCAGCAGCTTGAGCCCGGGACAGGGGGAAGAAGCTTTCTTT
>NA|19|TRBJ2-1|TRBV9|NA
CASSPRGAGRWSPYNEQFF
TGTGCCAGCAGCCCTCGCGGAGCGGGCAGATGGAGCCCCTACAATGAGCAGTTCTTC
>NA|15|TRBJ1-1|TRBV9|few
CASRNIGHENTEAFF
TGTGCCAGCAGGAACATAGGACACGAGAACACTGAAGCTTTCTTT
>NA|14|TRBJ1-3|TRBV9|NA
CASSQDSSGNTIYF
TGTGCCAGCAGTCAGGACAGCTCTGGAAACACCATATATTTT
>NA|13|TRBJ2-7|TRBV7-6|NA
CASSLGAGYEQYF
TGTGCCAGCAGCTTAGGGGCGGGCTACGAGCAGTACTTC
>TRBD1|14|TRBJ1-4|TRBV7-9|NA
CASSSGTGNEKLFF
TGTGCCAGCAGCTCCGGGACAGGGAATGAAAAACTGTTTTTT
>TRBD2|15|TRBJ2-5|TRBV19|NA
CASSLRGTSSREQYF
TGTGCCAGTAGTTTACGGGGGACTAGCTCAAGGGAGCAGTACTTC
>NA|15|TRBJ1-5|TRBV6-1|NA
CASSTREVRNQPQHF
TGTGCCAGCAGTACAAGGGAAGTTAGAAATCAGCCCCAGCATTTT
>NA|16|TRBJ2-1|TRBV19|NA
CASSADTLRYYNEQFF
TGTGCCAGTAGTGCGGACACTCTCCGATACTACAATGAGCAGTTCTTC
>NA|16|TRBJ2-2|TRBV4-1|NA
CASSATAPPLSGELFF
TGCGCCAGCAGCGCAACAGCCCCCCCTTTGTCCGGGGAGCTGTTTTTT
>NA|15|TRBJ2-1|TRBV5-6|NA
CASTLPTRDYNEQFF
TGTGCCAGCACCCTCCCGACGAGGGACTACAATGAGCAGTTCTTC
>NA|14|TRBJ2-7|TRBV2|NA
CASSEEGAIYEQYF
TGTGCCAGCAGTGAAGAGGGAGCGATCTACGAGCAGTACTTC
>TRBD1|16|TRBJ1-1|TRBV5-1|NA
CASSIGTGVSNTEAFF
TGCGCCAGCAGCATCGGGACAGGGGTTTCGAACACTGAAGCTTTCTTT
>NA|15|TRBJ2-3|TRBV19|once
CASSIRVTGTDTQYF
TGTGCCAGTAGTATCAGGGTCACGGGCACAGATACGCAGTATTTT